This is a list of T cell receptor beta chains from one sample in a study of CD8 T cells in Susac syndrome. TCRdb re-called the immunoSEQ multiplex PCR reads with MiXCR, one entry per CDR3 protein. This sample has around 190,000 distinct CDR3 sequences, with about 94% found just once. The specimen sequenced was CD4+ T cells from PBMCs. These receptors all stem from a human donor in good health. The CDR3 runs from the conserved cysteine through the conserved F or W. Fields, in order: clone size, D gene, V gene, J gene, CDR3 protein, CDR3 DNA. D genes are given only for firm matches. Size tells how often a clone was seen (once, few, many) or the class of an expanded clone, and some rows leave it out.

>NA|TRBD1|TRBV28|TRBJ1-2
CASSFGTGIQKAYGYTF
TGTGCCAGCAGTTTCGGGACAGGGATTCAAAAAGCCTATGGCTACACCTTC
>NA|NA|TRBV4-1|TRBJ2-1
CASSPSTSTPNYNEQFF
TGCGCCAGCAGCCCATCGACCTCGACCCCAAACTACAATGAGCAGTTCTTC
>NA|NA|TRBV20-1|TRBJ2-5
CSARDVEETQYF
TGCAGTGCTAGGGACGTCGAAGAGACCCAGTACTTC
>NA|TRBD2|TRBV7-2|TRBJ2-3
CASSSGTSGFSGPDTQYF
TGTGCCAGCAGCTCCGGGACTAGCGGATTCTCTGGCCCAGATACGCAGTATTTT
>NA|TRBD1|TRBV7-9|TRBJ2-1
CASPPGGGQGDNEQFF
TGTGCCAGCCCCCCCGGGGGGGGACAGGGGGACAATGAGCAGTTCTTC
>NA|NA|TRBV10-3|TRBJ1-2
CAISPANYGYTF
TGTGCCATCAGTCCTGCTAACTATGGCTACACCTTC
>NA|TRBD1|TRBV2|TRBJ1-1
CATGDRNTEAFF
TGTGCCACAGGGGACAGGAACACTGAAGCTTTCTTT
>NA|TRBD1|TRBV4-2|TRBJ1-4
CASSQAMTGRGTNEKLFF
TGTGCCAGCAGCCAAGCTATGACAGGGCGAGGAACTAATGAAAAACTGTTTTTT
>NA|TRBD1|TRBV29-1|TRBJ1-4
CSVRVTGGFEKLFF
TGCAGCGTGAGGGTGACAGGGGGCTTTGAAAAACTGTTTTTT
>NA|TRBD2|TRBV5-4|TRBJ2-3
CASSLDGGGANTQYF
TGTGCCAGCAGCTTGGATGGCGGGGGGGCCAATACGCAGTATTTT
>NA|TRBD1|TRBV29-1|TRBJ1-4
CSVKEAGGGLGEKLFF
TGCAGCGTCAAGGAGGCAGGGGGCGGCTTAGGTGAAAAACTGTTTTTT
>NA|NA|TRBV30|TRBJ1-2
CAWSEGDGYTF
TGTGCCTGGAGTGAAGGGGATGGCTACACCTTC
>NA|NA|TRBV20-1|TRBJ2-2
CSARVRTRRNTGELFF
TGCAGTGCTAGAGTGAGGACCCGACGGAACACCGGGGAGCTGTTTTTT
>NA|TRBD2|TRBV18|TRBJ2-5
CASSGLALQETQYF
TGTGCCAGCTCAGGACTAGCCTTACAAGAGACCCAGTACTTC
>NA|TRBD2|TRBV7-2|TRBJ2-5
CASSLQLAGGQETQYF
TGTGCCAGCAGCTTACAACTAGCGGGGGGGCAAGAGACCCAGTACTTC
>NA|TRBD1|TRBV7-9|TRBJ2-6
CAQDETGVFSGANVLTF
TGTGCCCAGGACGAGACAGGGGTATTCTCTGGGGCCAACGTCCTGACTTTC
>once|NA|TRBV6-5|TRBJ2-2
CASKGDNRRAGELFF
TGTGCCAGCAAAGGGGACAACCGACGCGCCGGGGAGCTGTTTTTT
>NA|TRBD1|TRBV28|TRBJ1-5
CASSGDRVAIVSNQPQHF
TGTGCCAGCAGTGGAGACAGGGTAGCAATCGTAAGCAATCAGCCCCAGCATTTT
>NA|TRBD1|TRBV27|TRBJ1-6
CASSLRDSYNSPLHF
TGTGCCAGCAGTTTACGGGACAGCTATAATTCACCCCTCCACTTT
>NA|NA|TRBV3-1|TRBJ1-5
CASSRTRRDNQPQHF
TGTGCCAGCAGCCGCACGCGGAGGGACAATCAGCCCCAGCATTTT
>NA|TRBD1|TRBV2|TRBJ1-5
CASRRGQGEQPQHF
TGTGCCAGCAGACGGGGACAGGGAGAACAGCCCCAGCATTTT
>NA|NA|TRBV5-1|TRBJ1-2
CASSSTDGMDAYTF
TGCGCCAGCAGCTCCACGGACGGGATGGATGCCTACACCTTC
>NA|TRBD1|TRBV25-1|TRBJ1-1
CASSEPGTGNTEAFF
TGTGCCAGCAGTGAACCCGGGACAGGGAACACTGAAGCTTTCTTT
>NA|TRBD1|TRBV28|TRBJ1-1
CASSLGVDRRAFF
TGTGCCAGCAGTTTAGGGGTGGACAGGCGAGCTTTCTTT
>NA|NA|TRBV20-1|TRBJ2-1
CSALALQVNEQFF
TGCAGTGCTCTTGCACTTCAGGTGAATGAGCAGTTCTTC
>NA|NA|TRBV27|TRBJ1-5
CASSPQPFRNQPQHF
TGTGCCAGCAGTCCACAACCTTTTCGGAATCAGCCCCAGCATTTT
>NA|NA|TRBV5-1|TRBJ1-6
CASSLGGGNNSPLHF
TGCGCCAGCAGCTTGGGTGGGGGAAATAATTCACCCCTCCACTTT
>NA|TRBD1|TRBV20-1|TRBJ2-6
CSALRQGLGNVLTF
TGCAGTGCCCTCAGACAGGGGTTAGGCAACGTCCTGACTTTC
>NA|NA|TRBV9|TRBJ2-2
CASSPDPPGTGELFF
TGTGCCAGCAGCCCCGACCCTCCCGGCACCGGGGAGCTGTTTTTT